What follows describes a single TCR beta chain. Its antigen remains unidentified. No base quality values were provided; no much bigger clone lies one nucleotide off. Including cysteine and phenylalanine, the CDR3 has 13 amino acids. The sequence is cut down to CDR3 DNA, 39 bases in frame from base 1. Trimming at the junction amounts to 6 bases on V and 2 bases on J, and the germline ends lie 11 bases apart. The germline V gene supplies CDR1 MDHEN and CDR2 SYDVKM. The immunoSEQ Assay, a bias-controlled multiplex PCR, was used to amplify TCRbeta CDR3 regions from genomic DNA. The study's own analysis went as follows. The number of nucleated cells in each sample was estimated from the amplification of reference gene primers within the assay. To quantify the absolute abundance of each unique TCRbeta CDR3 rearrangement, sequence reads were collapsed and filtered. Productive Simpson clonality was computed per sample as the square root of Simpson's diversity index over productive rearrangements. TCRdb's version of the immuneACCESS table is confined to in-frame rearrangements and falls short of the full clone set. An unresolved V gene accounts for under half of the shortfall where checked; the remainder is of unknown origin. The V and J calls and clone size come from that table; D and trimming were worked out from the DNA. Within this sample are some 64,000 clones, with more than 75% of them counted one time only. 13% to 15% of the sample is held by the ten biggest clonotypes.

This entry is derived from a study of blood T cell repertoires in COVID-19 (dated by TCRdb to about 2020). As for the study more broadly: Samples from collaborators originated in the United States, Italy and Spain and spanned both the acute and convalescent phases of COVID-19. The material from the prospective study consisted of cDNA or gDNA derived from T cells, B-cell-depleted T cells, or PBMCs. Deeply sampled blood TCRbeta repertoires from subjects exposed to, actively infected with, or recovered from COVID-19 were included in the dataset. A freely available public database, intended as a resource for researchers studying the immune response to SARS-CoV-2, is where the repertoires were released. The samples were drawn from two sources: the first 160 participants of the ongoing ImmuneRACE study, and fewer than 1,500 subjects contributed by 6 global collaborators. A de-identified subject ID, COVID-19 status, age in years and sex were almost always included in the sample metadata. HLA class I and class II types, where available, came from metadata supplied by the sample provider rather than from assay-based typing.

Beyond this particular receptor, the publication reports: The amount of clinical and demographic metadata varied by source and participant and was provided uncurated.

At one collaborating source in Seattle, patients were enrolled during active infection and were followed longitudinally through the course of disease. Each collaborating institution followed its own protocols to collect whole blood in K2EDTA tubes. Collaborator samples were shipped for TCRbeta analysis as frozen whole blood, isolated PBMCs, or DNA extracted from either sample type. The V and J segments used are TRBV28 and TRBJ2-7; TRBD2 might be the D gene, on 6 matching bases. Sequencing was performed on peripheral blood. This TCR was recovered from a man between 60 and 75 years old with COVID-19, enrolled during active disease. The DNA is TGTGCCAGCAGCAGGAGGGGACCCTACGAGCAGTACTTC. Translation gives CASSRRGPYEQYF.